Listed below are T cell receptor beta chains from one sample, sequenced in a study of T-cell reconstitution after alpha-beta-depleted transplantation in children. Each CDR3 protein gets one entry after TCRdb re-called the PCR reads with MiXCR. There are approximately 1,000,000 distinct CDR3 sequences in the sample; about 30% occur only once, and over 25% lies in the top ten. The specimen was PBMCs, mostly from graft donor cells, collected 360 days after TCRalphabeta/CD19-depleted stem cell transplant. These receptors were collected from a boy in the first two years of life who had a stem cell transplant for SCID, so the T cells may come from the graft donor. CDR3s include the opening cysteine and the closing phenylalanine or tryptophan. Each record gives: V gene, clone size, J gene, D gene, CDR3 length, CDR3 protein, CDR3 DNA. A D gene is named only where the DNA matches it firmly. Part of the rows lack a size; the others show once, few, many or a class for expanded clones.

V gene: TRBV20-1; clone size: -; J gene: TRBJ2-7; D gene: TRBD2; CDR3 length: 15; CDR3 protein: CSASGGLAGSYEQYF; CDR3 DNA: TGCAGTGCTAGCGGTGGACTAGCGGGGAGCTACGAGCAGTACTTC
V gene: TRBV5-1; clone size: few; J gene: TRBJ1-4; D gene: -; CDR3 length: 18; CDR3 protein: CASSLGAVPTATNEKLFF; CDR3 DNA: TGCGCCAGCAGCTTGGGAGCAGTTCCGACGGCAACTAATGAAAAACTGTTTTTT
V gene: TRBV18; clone size: -; J gene: TRBJ2-2; D gene: TRBD1; CDR3 length: 14; CDR3 protein: CASSGQVASGELFF; CDR3 DNA: TGTGCCAGCTCAGGACAGGTGGCATCCGGGGAGCTGTTTTTT
V gene: TRBV20-1; clone size: many; J gene: TRBJ1-2; D gene: -; CDR3 length: 13; CDR3 protein: CSARGTDMDSYTF; CDR3 DNA: TGCAGTGCTAGAGGGACAGACATGGATAGCTACACCTTC
V gene: TRBV29-1; clone size: -; J gene: TRBJ2-1; D gene: -; CDR3 length: 12; CDR3 protein: CSAHRVAGEQFF; CDR3 DNA: TGCAGCGCACACAGGGTCGCCGGTGAGCAGTTCTTC
V gene: TRBV15; clone size: -; J gene: TRBJ2-1; D gene: TRBD2; CDR3 length: 16; CDR3 protein: CASSTSGGPQYNEQFF; CDR3 DNA: TGTGCCAGTTCGACTAGCGGGGGGCCCCAATACAATGAGCAGTTCTTC
V gene: TRBV7-9; clone size: few; J gene: TRBJ1-1; D gene: TRBD1; CDR3 length: 15; CDR3 protein: CASSRTGRMNTEAFF; CDR3 DNA: TGTGCCAGCAGCCGGACAGGTAGGATGAACACTGAAGCTTTCTTT
V gene: TRBV11-2; clone size: few; J gene: TRBJ2-4; D gene: -; CDR3 length: 16; CDR3 protein: CASSLGDSVAKNIQYF; CDR3 DNA: TGTGCCAGCAGCTTAGGGGACTCCGTAGCCAAAAACATTCAGTACTTC
V gene: TRBV25-1; clone size: few; J gene: TRBJ2-3; D gene: -; CDR3 length: 11; CDR3 protein: CASSEGGTQYF; CDR3 DNA: TGTGCCAGCAGTGAGGGCGGAACGCAGTATTTT
V gene: TRBV9; clone size: many; J gene: TRBJ2-5; D gene: -; CDR3 length: 15; CDR3 protein: CASSVVGRDQETQYF; CDR3 DNA: TGTGCCAGCAGCGTAGTCGGGCGGGATCAAGAGACCCAGTACTTC
V gene: TRBV4-1; clone size: -; J gene: TRBJ2-4; D gene: -; CDR3 length: 18; CDR3 protein: CASSQDPGVRLAKNIQYF; CDR3 DNA: TGCGCCAGCAGCCAAGATCCCGGGGTACGACTAGCCAAAAACATTCAGTACTTC
V gene: TRBV5-4; clone size: -; J gene: TRBJ2-1; D gene: -; CDR3 length: 13; CDR3 protein: CASSWSAEDEQFF; CDR3 DNA: TGTGCCAGCAGCTGGTCGGCAGAAGATGAGCAGTTCTTC
V gene: TRBV10-3; clone size: -; J gene: TRBJ1-1; D gene: -; CDR3 length: 12; CDR3 protein: CAISDQGTEAFF; CDR3 DNA: TGTGCCATCAGTGACCAGGGCACTGAAGCTTTCTTT
V gene: TRBV12-3/TRBV12-4; clone size: -; J gene: TRBJ2-7; D gene: TRBD1; CDR3 length: 14; CDR3 protein: CASSSDRAAYEQYF; CDR3 DNA: TGTGCCAGCAGCTCCGACAGGGCGGCCTACGAGCAGTACTTC
V gene: TRBV3-1; clone size: -; J gene: TRBJ2-1; D gene: TRBD2; CDR3 length: 16; CDR3 protein: CASSHLAGGRGNEQFF; CDR3 DNA: TGTGCCAGCAGTCACCTAGCGGGGGGACGGGGCAATGAGCAGTTCTTC
V gene: TRBV6-5; clone size: few; J gene: TRBJ2-5; D gene: -; CDR3 length: 16; CDR3 protein: CASSYSYRTPQGNQYF; CDR3 DNA: TGTGCCAGCAGTTACTCTTATCGTACCCCCCAGGGTAACCAGTACTTC
V gene: TRBV28; clone size: few; J gene: TRBJ1-5; D gene: -; CDR3 length: 15; CDR3 protein: CASSLRTNSNQPQHF; CDR3 DNA: TGTGCCAGCAGTTTGAGGACAAATAGCAATCAGCCCCAGCATTTT
V gene: TRBV11-3; clone size: many; J gene: TRBJ1-2; D gene: -; CDR3 length: 14; CDR3 protein: CASSPLSLLRGYTF; CDR3 DNA: TGTGCCAGCAGCCCTCTTTCACTACTACGAGGCTACACCTTC
V gene: TRBV6-2/TRBV6-3; clone size: -; J gene: TRBJ2-3; D gene: TRBD2; CDR3 length: 20; CDR3 protein: CASSYNSGTGGLAGTDTQYF; CDR3 DNA: TGTGCCAGCAGTTACAACTCCGGAACAGGGGGACTAGCGGGAACAGATACGCAGTATTTT
V gene: TRBV5-4; clone size: few; J gene: TRBJ1-1; D gene: -; CDR3 length: 15; CDR3 protein: CASSLRRTPNTEAFF; CDR3 DNA: TGTGCCAGCAGCCTACGACGGACACCCAACACTGAAGCTTTCTTT
V gene: TRBV6-1; clone size: few; J gene: TRBJ2-2; D gene: -; CDR3 length: 16; CDR3 protein: CASRPRPKTDPGELFF; CDR3 DNA: TGTGCCAGCCGACCCCGCCCGAAAACCGATCCCGGGGAGCTGTTTTTT
V gene: TRBV6-2/TRBV6-3; clone size: few; J gene: TRBJ2-7; D gene: -; CDR3 length: 12; CDR3 protein: CASSFFAWEQYF; CDR3 DNA: TGTGCCAGCAGTTTTTTTGCGTGGGAGCAGTACTTC
V gene: TRBV2; clone size: -; J gene: TRBJ1-1; D gene: -; CDR3 length: 13; CDR3 protein: CALIRDRNTEAFF; CDR3 DNA: TGTGCCTTGATCAGGGACCGGAACACTGAAGCTTTCTTT
V gene: TRBV13; clone size: -; J gene: TRBJ1-4; D gene: TRBD1; CDR3 length: 17; CDR3 protein: CASSRGTGVKTNEKLFF; CDR3 DNA: TGTGCCAGCAGCCGAGGGACAGGCGTGAAAACTAATGAAAAACTGTTTTTT
V gene: TRBV5-1; clone size: few; J gene: TRBJ2-7; D gene: TRBD1; CDR3 length: 15; CDR3 protein: CASSLATGVPYEQYF; CDR3 DNA: TGCGCCAGCAGCTTGGCGACAGGGGTTCCCTACGAGCAGTACTTC
V gene: TRBV19; clone size: -; J gene: TRBJ2-3; D gene: TRBD2; CDR3 length: 15; CDR3 protein: CASSTLAASTDTQYF; CDR3 DNA: TGTGCCAGTAGTACTCTAGCGGCTAGCACAGATACGCAGTATTTT
V gene: TRBV7-8; clone size: many; J gene: TRBJ2-2; D gene: -; CDR3 length: 16; CDR3 protein: CASSEQPGTIGGELFF; CDR3 DNA: TGTGCCAGCAGCGAACAACCCGGGACGATAGGCGGGGAGCTGTTTTTT
V gene: TRBV24-1; clone size: many; J gene: TRBJ2-3; D gene: TRBD1; CDR3 length: 16; CDR3 protein: CATSAVTGPEADTQYF; CDR3 DNA: TGTGCCACCAGTGCCGTGACAGGGCCCGAGGCAGATACGCAGTATTTT
V gene: TRBV4-2; clone size: -; J gene: TRBJ2-3; D gene: TRBD2; CDR3 length: 19; CDR3 protein: CASSLKGLAGGYSTDTQYF; CDR3 DNA: TGTGCCAGCAGCCTTAAGGGACTAGCGGGGGGTTATAGCACAGATACGCAGTATTTT
V gene: TRBV20-1; clone size: -; J gene: TRBJ2-1; D gene: -; CDR3 length: 14; CDR3 protein: CSAVGPPLYNEQFF; CDR3 DNA: TGCAGTGCTGTCGGACCCCCGCTCTACAATGAGCAGTTCTTC
V gene: TRBV9; clone size: few; J gene: TRBJ1-1; D gene: TRBD1; CDR3 length: 15; CDR3 protein: CASSDNRGANTEAFF; CDR3 DNA: TGTGCCAGCAGCGACAACAGGGGGGCTAACACTGAAGCTTTCTTT
V gene: TRBV7-3; clone size: few; J gene: TRBJ2-7; D gene: -; CDR3 length: 16; CDR3 protein: CASSVFNGSISYEQYF; CDR3 DNA: TGTGCCAGCAGCGTCTTTAACGGGAGTATTTCCTACGAGCAGTACTTC
V gene: TRBV15; clone size: -; J gene: TRBJ2-3; D gene: TRBD1; CDR3 length: 15; CDR3 protein: CATSSRGQAPDTQYF; CDR3 DNA: TGTGCCACCAGCAGCCGCGGACAGGCCCCGGATACGCAGTATTTT
V gene: TRBV6-2/TRBV6-3; clone size: -; J gene: TRBJ2-3; D gene: TRBD1; CDR3 length: 16; CDR3 protein: CASRNRDRVITDTQYF; CDR3 DNA: TGTGCCAGCAGGAACCGGGACAGGGTGATCACAGATACGCAGTATTTT
V gene: TRBV4-1; clone size: -; J gene: TRBJ1-3; D gene: -; CDR3 length: 16; CDR3 protein: CASSQIDRGSGNTIYF; CDR3 DNA: TGCGCCAGCAGCCAAATCGACCGGGGGTCTGGAAACACCATATATTTT
V gene: TRBV12-5; clone size: -; J gene: TRBJ2-5; D gene: -; CDR3 length: 16; CDR3 protein: CASGKDSNRDIGTQYF; CDR3 DNA: TGTGCTAGTGGTAAAGACTCAAACCGGGACATAGGGACCCAGTACTTC
V gene: TRBV3-1; clone size: few; J gene: TRBJ2-5; D gene: -; CDR3 length: 12; CDR3 protein: CASSEAVETQYF; CDR3 DNA: TGTGCCAGCAGCGAAGCGGTGGAGACCCAGTACTTC
V gene: TRBV3-1; clone size: few; J gene: TRBJ1-6; D gene: -; CDR3 length: 12; CDR3 protein: CASSQGGVTLHF; CDR3 DNA: TGTGCCAGCAGCCAGGGGGGGGTGACCCTCCACTTT
V gene: TRBV27; clone size: few; J gene: TRBJ2-2; D gene: TRBD1; CDR3 length: 14; CDR3 protein: CASSMGTGAGELFF; CDR3 DNA: TGTGCCAGCAGTATGGGGACAGGGGCCGGGGAGCTGTTTTTT